The subject of this entry is one T cell receptor (beta chain). Its antigen is undetermined. With 60 Vbeta and 13 Jbeta primers, the PCR was carried out. Sequenced by immunoSEQ multiplex PCR; TCRdb stores in-frame clones only, minus some. The sample comprises 100,000 to 150,000 clones, roughly 71% of which are singletons, and less than 5% rests with the top ten. The trim removed 3 bases at V and 5 bases at J, leaving 19 bases unmatched. There are 20 residues in the CDR3. CDR1 is LGHNA and CDR2 is YSLEER in the germline V gene. This sample stems from a study of cytomegalovirus exposure and HLA in healthy donors. Study context: HLA-typed donors were the source of about 85 million unique TCRs, which an early data release held.

Study-wide results and limits: Reportedly, a later analysis found an Asian-associated ancestry cluster had fewer N-insertions than the roughly 700-donor mean. At a 0.05 false discovery rate, a later analysis found approximately 17,000 TCR beta sequences to be associated with HLA alleles.

The genes are TRBV4-3 and TRBJ2-1; the match to TRBD2 covers 10 bases. This receptor was identified in a woman between 50 and 59 years old in good health and CMV-seropositive. Sequencing was carried out using PBMCs. CDR3 region: CASSQAIIGSGGARNNEQFF. The CDR3 DNA sequence: TGCGCCAGCAGCCAGGCCATAATAGGGAGCGGGGGGGCTCGGAACAATGAGCAGTTCTTC.